This note documents a single T cell receptor (beta chain) sequence. These data originate in a study of blood T cells in healthy people across ages. Study details: Template switching recovered approximately one barcoded beta molecule for every two T cells.

A J-beta primer mix and a sample-barcoded 5' primer were used in a second PCR of roughly 7 to 12 cycles. Each CDR3 protein gets one entry after TCRdb re-called the 5' RACE reads with MiXCR. The table records 580,000 or so distinct CDR3 sequences, roughly 48% of them present only once. The CDR3 covers 15 residues. Trimming cost V 1 base and J 1 base; bases outside gene matches: 5. Germline CDR1 and CDR2: DFQATT and SNEGSKA (reference sequence). Total RNA extraction produced at least 6 micrograms (per sample) for the study. The chain couples TRBV20-1 to TRBJ2-5, with 8 bases identical to TRBD1. This clonotype was sampled from a man older than 75 in good health. Input material: blood. As DNA, the CDR3 is TGCAGTGCTAGAGGCTTCGACAGGGGCCAAGAGACCCAGTACTTC. This translates into CSARGFDRGQETQYF.